This TCR beta chain was identified during a study of vaccination effects on CD4 cells after COVID-19. The CDR3 loop spans 11 amino acids. Trimming left V 8 bases short and J 3 bases short, with 7 bases between. Germline V CDR1 and CDR2: LNHDA, SQIVND (reference sequence). Before any sequencing was done, the ViraFEST assay used viral peptide pools to expand antigen-specific CD4+ T cells. A roughly 10-day culture period preceded the isolation of CD4+ T cells. The participants, recipients of two vaccine doses, got either BNT162b2 or mRNA-1273. For this clone: Its antigen is unknown.

TCRdb's copy holds only in-frame clones and misses some; the assay was immunoSEQ multiplex PCR. The sample includes tens of thousands of clones, 76% of them seen just once. The rearrangement links TRBV19 to TRBJ1-1, with no clear D. The sample consisted of CD4+ T cells from PBMCs cultured with HCoV-OC43 spike peptides, taken after COVID-19 vaccination. Subset specified: HCoV-OC43 spike overlapping peptide pool stimulation. The TCR comes from a human donor who received a COVID-19 vaccine. DNA of the CDR3: TGTGCCAGTTCAGGTTACACTGAAGCTTTCTTT. It encodes CASSGYTEAFF. The full variable domain, completed using reference TRBV19 and TRBJ1-1, is DGGITQSPKYLFRKEGQNVTLSCEQNLNHDAMYWYRQDPGQGLRLIYYSQIVNDFQKGDIAEGYSVSREKKESFPLTVTSAQKNPTAFYLCASSGYTEAFFGQGTRLTVV.